Shown below are 21 T cell receptor beta chains from a single sample sequenced in a study of T cell changes during pregnancy in multiple sclerosis. TCRdb's copy holds only in-frame clones and misses some; the assay was immunoSEQ multiplex PCR. Among 25,000 to 35,000 clones, about 89% were seen once, and the ten largest hold roughly 3.7%. The specimen comprised CD4+ T cells from peripheral blood mononuclear cells, sampled in the first trimester of pregnancy. The receptors stem from a female donor in good health, enrolled as a control in a pregnancy study.

J is TRBJ1-1 and V is TRBV10-3; no definite D call. Germline values: CDR1 ENHRY, CDR2 SYGVKD. The V end lost 4 bases, the J end lost 4 bases, and 10 bases lay between the germline ends. The CDR3 loop spans 13 amino acids. In DNA, the CDR3 is TGTGCCATCAGTGGTGGCGGTTCCACTGAAGCTTTCTTT. Encoded protein: CAISGGGSTEAFF.

V usage is TRBV6-5 and J usage is TRBJ1-2; TRBD1 matches at 11 bases. The CDR3 consists of 15 residues. Trimming took 8 bases from V and 5 from J; bases not matched to a gene: 10. Germline values: CDR1 MNHEY, CDR2 SVGAGI. The DNA for the CDR3 is TGTGCCAGCCTCCCAGTGAGGGACAGGGGGTATGGCTACACCTTC. It is translated as CASLPVRDRGYGYTF.

The chain joins TRBV10-3 to TRBJ2-7, with 8 nucleotides matching TRBD2. The CDR3 has 17 amino acids. The V gene end was trimmed by 1 base and the J gene end by 2 bases; junction bases not matched to a gene: 10. CDR1 and CDR2 (germline): ENHRY, SYGVKD. CDR3 in amino acids: CAISEYTSGGATYEQYF. CDR3 nucleotide sequence: TGTGCCATCAGTGAGTACACTAGCGGAGGGGCGACCTACGAGCAGTACTTC.

This chain connects TRBV15 to TRBJ2-3; 7 nucleotides line up with TRBD2. This CDR3 spans 16 amino acids. The V gene's germline CDR1 is LNHNV and CDR2 YYDKDF (reference sequence). V lost 0 bases and J lost 2; bases outside the gene matches: 5. The DNA for the CDR3 is TGTGCCACCAGCAGAGAAGCGGGACGGACCACAGATACGCAGTATTTT. Its protein is CATSREAGRTTDTQYF.

As concerns this clone: A junction boundary mismatches the germline segment, possibly from a read error. This rearrangement joins TRBV7-7 to TRBJ2-1, with 8 bases lining up with TRBD2. This CDR3 is 15 amino acids long. Germline CDR1 and CDR2: SSHAT and FNYEAQ (reference sequence). The CDR3 DNA reads TGTGCTAGCAGCCCCGCGGGGGGTTCCTACAATGAGCAGTTCTTC. It specifies CASSPAGGSYNEQFF.

The rearrangement links TRBV4-1 to TRBJ1-5, with D perhaps TRBD1 (5 bases). Germline assignment: CDR1 MGHRA and CDR2 YSYEKL. The CDR3 loop spans 18 amino acids. Trimming took 4 bases from V and 1 from J, leaving 20 bases between them. The CDR3 nucleotides read TGCGCCAGCAGCCGCGGAATGATCCAGCAGGGAAGCAATCAGCCCCAGCATTTT. It specifies CASSRGMIQQGSNQPQHF.

The chain couples TRBV27 to TRBJ1-2, with a weak D call TRBD1 (6 bases). The CDR3 has 15 amino acids. Germline V gene lookup returns CDR1 MNHEY and CDR2 SMNVEV (reference sequence). V lost 6 bases to trimming and J lost 3 bases, with 17 bases between them. The CDR3 loop reads CASRTPWAGDYGYTF. CDR3 DNA sequence: TGTGCCAGCAGGACCCCGTGGGCAGGGGACTATGGCTACACCTTC.

The V gene is TRBV28, the J gene TRBJ1-2; 10 nucleotides align to TRBD1. Germline CDR1 MDHEN, CDR2 SYDVKM. With V trimmed by 6 bases and J by 8 bases, 9 bases remained unmatched. There are 14 residues in the CDR3. In nucleotides, the CDR3 is TGTGCCAGCAGCCGGACAGGGGGGATATACGGCTACACCTTC. Translating it yields CASSRTGGIYGYTF.

The chain couples TRBV6-1 to TRBJ1-1; unclear D gene. CDR1 and CDR2 (germline): MNHNS, SASEGT. Trimming took off 4 bases at V and 1 base at J, with 19 bases between the two ends. This CDR3 region has 17 residues. CDR3 in amino acids: CASSATLLSGRNTEAFF. CDR3 sequence (DNA): TGTGCCAGCAGTGCCACCCTGCTCTCCGGGAGGAACACTGAAGCTTTCTTT.

The J gene is TRBJ2-1, the V gene TRBV14, with no clear D. The germline V gene has CDR1 SGHDN and CDR2 FVKESK. The V gene lost 3 bases and the J gene lost 7 bases, with 13 bases spanning the gap. This CDR3 spans 14 amino acids. CDR3 nucleotides: TGTGCCAGCAGCCAGGCTGGAGTAGGTAATGAGCAGTTCTTC. It encodes CASSQAGVGNEQFF.

The gene calls are TRBV5-4 and TRBJ2-1; 9 bases fit TRBD1. Trimming removed 0 bases from V and 9 bases from J; junction bases left unmatched: 7. The germline V gene has CDR1 SGHNT and CDR2 YYREEE (reference sequence). The CDR3 extends over 15 amino acids. The CDR3, as DNA: TGTGCCAGCAGCTTGGCCCAGGGACAGGGATCTGAGCAGTTCTTC. It translates to CASSLAQGQGSEQFF.

CDR3 DNA sequence: TGTGCCAGCAGATCAGGAGGCGTACAGGGGGCGTCAAACTATGGCTACACCTTC. Translating gives CASRSGGVQGASNYGYTF. The chain links TRBV28 to TRBJ1-2; TRBD1 matches at 9 bases. Germline trimming cut 6 bases from V and 2 bases from J; bases unmatched to any gene: 16. The CDR3 contains 18 residues. The germline CDR1 and CDR2 sequences are MDHEN and SYDVKM.

The J gene is TRBJ2-7, the V gene TRBV27; no clear D gene. This CDR3 is built from 14 residues. Germline V gene sequence: CDR1 MNHEY, CDR2 SMNVEV (reference sequence). Trimming took 3 bases from V and 3 from J, leaving 12 bases between them. The CDR3 DNA follows: TGTGCCAGCAGTTTTGCGCAGAGACACTACGAGCAGTACTTC. As protein: CASSFAQRHYEQYF.

The J gene is TRBJ1-2, the V gene TRBV28, with 8 bases that match TRBD1. CDR1 and CDR2 from the germline V gene are MDHEN and SYDVKM. There are 14 residues in the CDR3. With 8 bases clipped from V and 4 bases from J, the junction kept 9 bases outside the gene matches. Here the CDR3 reads CASESYTGGYGYTF. The DNA for the CDR3 is TGTGCCAGCGAGAGCTATACAGGGGGCTATGGCTACACCTTC.

The chain carries TRBV5-4 and TRBJ2-3; TRBD2 agrees at 11 bases. The CDR3 length is 17 residues. Trimming cost V 4 bases and J 0 bases; bases outside gene matches: 7. Germline lookup yields CDR1 SGHNT and CDR2 YYREEE (reference sequence). The CDR3 here is CASSQASGRPSTDTQYF. In DNA form, the CDR3 reads TGTGCCAGCAGCCAGGCTAGCGGGAGGCCCAGCACAGATACGCAGTATTTT.

This clone was observed a single time. J is TRBJ2-2 and V is TRBV7-9, with TRBD2 matching over 11 bases. The CDR3 extends over 14 amino acids. V dropped 9 bases and J dropped 1; count of bases not matched to a gene: 1. Looked up from germline, CDR1 is SEHNR and CDR2 is FQNEAQ (reference sequence). In nucleotides, the CDR3 is TGTGCCAGTAGCGGGAGGGTGAACACCGGGGAGCTGTTTTTT. As protein: CASSGRVNTGELFF.

The chain combines TRBV5-1 with TRBJ2-7; perhaps TRBD2 as D (6 bases). Trimming shortened V by 5 bases and J by 2 bases, and 17 bases separated the two germline ends. The CDR3 sequence is 15 residues long. Germline CDR1 reads SGHRS; CDR2 reads YFSETQ. The CDR3 loop reads CASRQNGGSTYEQYF. The CDR3 bases are TGCGCCAGCAGACAAAACGGGGGTTCAACCTACGAGCAGTACTTC.

The rearrangement links TRBV7-2 to TRBJ1-1; tentatively, D is TRBD1 (5 bases). The ends were cut back, 0 bases at V and 6 bases at J, with 11 bases in the middle. Germline CDR1 is SGHTA and CDR2 is FQGNSA. The CDR3 contains 14 residues. This CDR3 is CASSLAYTGAEAFF. The CDR3 nucleotides read TGTGCCAGCAGCTTAGCGTATACAGGCGCTGAAGCTTTCTTT. Supplemented by reference TRBV7-2 and TRBJ1-1, the full variable domain reads GAGVSQSPSNKVTEKGKDVELRCDPISGHTALYWYRQSLGQGLEFLIYFQGNSAPDKSGLPSDRFSAERTGGSVSTLTIQRTQQEDSAVYLCASSLAYTGAEAFFGQGTRLTVV.

This clone appeared a single time. V gene TRBV18 combines with J gene TRBJ2-2; no clear D gene. The CDR3 is 13 residues long. Germline CDR1 reads KGHSH; CDR2 reads LQKENI. The ends were cut back, 1 base at V and 6 bases at J, with 6 bases in the middle. CDR3 sequence reads: CASSPLSSGELFF. The CDR3 DNA sequence: TGTGCCAGCTCACCACTAAGCTCCGGGGAGCTGTTTTTT.

The V call is TRBV5-1, the J call TRBJ1-2; TRBD1 aligns across 8 bases. The CDR3 consists of 17 residues. Looked up from germline, CDR1 is SGHRS and CDR2 is YFSETQ. V shed 1 base and J 8 bases; nucleotides not matched to a gene: 16. CDR3 in DNA: TGCGCCAGCAGCTTGTTATCGGGACAGGAGGTTTGGAGAGGCTACACCTTC. Its translation is CASSLLSGQEVWRGYTF.

V and J are TRBV18 and TRBJ2-3; D call uncertain. Trimming left V 4 bases short and J 0 bases short, with 5 bases between. This CDR3 has 13 residues. The germline V gene has CDR1 KGHSH and CDR2 LQKENI. The CDR3 bases are TGTGCCAGCTCACTTACTAGCACAGATACGCAGTATTTT. It is translated as CASSLTSTDTQYF.